This T cell receptor (beta chain) was sequenced in a study of Graves' ophthalmopathy and Graves' hyperthyroidism. Enrolled hyperthyroidism patients had a new diagnosis, a duration under 2 months, and an age of 18 to 65. The CDR3 length is 13 residues. Trimming stripped 8 bases from V and 7 bases from J, with 12 bases between. The V gene's germline CDR1 is SEHNR and CDR2 FQNEAQ (reference sequence). Regarding the study as a whole: Researchers report that a 13-signature model separated ophthalmopathy from stable hyperthyroidism, posting around 86% sensitivity and more than 70% specificity. Progression of ophthalmopathy was predicted by the model with around 68% sensitivity and roughly 74% specificity. Most expanded clonotypes from thyroid (those above 0.001 frequency) were also found in blood.

Investigators amplified TCR beta CDR3 regions from RNA transcripts. RT-PCR in the first round used HTBI primers; a second-round multiplex PCR followed. TCRdb redid the calling of the multiplex PCR reads with MiXCR, one entry per CDR3 protein. The table includes around 1,000,000 distinct CDR3 sequences, less than 45% detected once. This clonotype was recorded a few times. The antigen is not known. The chain links TRBV7-9 to TRBJ1-6; D is undetermined. This sequence was found in an adult man with Graves' hyperthyroidism. The sequencing input was peripheral blood or thyroid tissue (not recorded which). The CDR3 nucleotides read TGTGCCAGCGCCTCGGGTAGCAATTCACCCCTCCACTTT. Translated: CASASGSNSPLHF.